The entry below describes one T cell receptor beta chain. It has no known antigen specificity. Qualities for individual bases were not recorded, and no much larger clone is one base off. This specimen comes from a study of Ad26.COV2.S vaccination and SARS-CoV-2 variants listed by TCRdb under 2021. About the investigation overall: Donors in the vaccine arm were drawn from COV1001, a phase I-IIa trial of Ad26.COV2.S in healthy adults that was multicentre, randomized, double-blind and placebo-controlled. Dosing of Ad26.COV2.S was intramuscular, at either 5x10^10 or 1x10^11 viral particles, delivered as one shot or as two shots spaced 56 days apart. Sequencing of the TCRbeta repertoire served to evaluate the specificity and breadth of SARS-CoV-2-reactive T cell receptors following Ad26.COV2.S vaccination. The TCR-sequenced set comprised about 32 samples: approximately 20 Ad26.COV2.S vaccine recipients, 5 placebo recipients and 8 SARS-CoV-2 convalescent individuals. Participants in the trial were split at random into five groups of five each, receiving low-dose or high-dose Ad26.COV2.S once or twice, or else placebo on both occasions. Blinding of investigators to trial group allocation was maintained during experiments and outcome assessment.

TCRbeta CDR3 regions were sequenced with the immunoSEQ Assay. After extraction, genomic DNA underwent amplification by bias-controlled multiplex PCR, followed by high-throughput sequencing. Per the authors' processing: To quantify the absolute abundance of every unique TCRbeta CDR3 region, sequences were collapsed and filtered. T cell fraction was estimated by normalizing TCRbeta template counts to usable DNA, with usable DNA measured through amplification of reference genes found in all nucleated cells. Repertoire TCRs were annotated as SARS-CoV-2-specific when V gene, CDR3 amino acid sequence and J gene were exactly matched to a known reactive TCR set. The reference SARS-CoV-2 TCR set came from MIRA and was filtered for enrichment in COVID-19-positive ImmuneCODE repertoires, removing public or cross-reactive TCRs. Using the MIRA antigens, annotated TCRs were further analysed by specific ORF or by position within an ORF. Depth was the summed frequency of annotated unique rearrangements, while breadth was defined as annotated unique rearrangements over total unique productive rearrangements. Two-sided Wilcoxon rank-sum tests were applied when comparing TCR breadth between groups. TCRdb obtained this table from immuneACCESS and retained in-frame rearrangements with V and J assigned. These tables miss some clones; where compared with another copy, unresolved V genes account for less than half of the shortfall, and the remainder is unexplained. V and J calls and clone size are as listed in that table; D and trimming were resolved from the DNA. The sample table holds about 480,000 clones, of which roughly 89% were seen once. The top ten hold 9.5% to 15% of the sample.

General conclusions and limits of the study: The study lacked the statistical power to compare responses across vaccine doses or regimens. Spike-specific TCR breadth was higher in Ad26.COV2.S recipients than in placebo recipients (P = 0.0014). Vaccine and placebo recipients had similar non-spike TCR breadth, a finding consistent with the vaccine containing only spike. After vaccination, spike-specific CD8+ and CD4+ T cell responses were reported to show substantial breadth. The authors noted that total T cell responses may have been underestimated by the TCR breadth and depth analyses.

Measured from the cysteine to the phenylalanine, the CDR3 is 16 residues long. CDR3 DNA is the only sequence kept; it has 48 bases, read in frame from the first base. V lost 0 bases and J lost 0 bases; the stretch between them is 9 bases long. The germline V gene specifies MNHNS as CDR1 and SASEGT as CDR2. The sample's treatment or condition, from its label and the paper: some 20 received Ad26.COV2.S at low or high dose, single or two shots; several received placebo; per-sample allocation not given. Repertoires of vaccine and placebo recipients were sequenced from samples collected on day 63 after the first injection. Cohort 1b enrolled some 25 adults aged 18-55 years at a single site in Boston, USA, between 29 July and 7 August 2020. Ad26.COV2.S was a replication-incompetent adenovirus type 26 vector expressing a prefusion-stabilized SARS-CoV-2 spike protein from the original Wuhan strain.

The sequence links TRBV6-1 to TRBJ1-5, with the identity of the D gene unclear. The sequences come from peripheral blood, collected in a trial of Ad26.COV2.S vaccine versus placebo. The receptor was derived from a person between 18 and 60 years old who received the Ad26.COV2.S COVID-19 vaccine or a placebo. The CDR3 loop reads CASSEARTYSNQPQHF. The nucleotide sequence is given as TGTGCCAGCAGTGAAGCCCGGACGTATAGCAATCAGCCCCAGCATTTT.